Listed here is a single T cell receptor (beta chain). This sample was taken from a study of blood T cell repertoires in COVID-19. CDR1 and CDR2 (germline): MNHEY, SVGAGI. This CDR3 has 15 residues. Germline trimming cut 2 bases from V and 2 bases from J; bases unmatched to any gene: 1. Generated by immunoSEQ multiplex PCR, the TCRdb table keeps only in-frame clones and is missing some. There are around 300,000 clones in the sample; 86% occur only once, and around 3% lies in the top ten. The chain uses TRBV6-5 and TRBJ2-1, with 9 bases identical to TRBD2. Input material: peripheral blood. The TCR originated in a woman aged 25 to 39 with active or convalescent COVID-19. In DNA, the CDR3 is TGTGCCAGCAGTTACAGCGGGGGGCCCTACAATGAGCAGTTCTTC. Translating it yields CASSYSGGPYNEQFF.